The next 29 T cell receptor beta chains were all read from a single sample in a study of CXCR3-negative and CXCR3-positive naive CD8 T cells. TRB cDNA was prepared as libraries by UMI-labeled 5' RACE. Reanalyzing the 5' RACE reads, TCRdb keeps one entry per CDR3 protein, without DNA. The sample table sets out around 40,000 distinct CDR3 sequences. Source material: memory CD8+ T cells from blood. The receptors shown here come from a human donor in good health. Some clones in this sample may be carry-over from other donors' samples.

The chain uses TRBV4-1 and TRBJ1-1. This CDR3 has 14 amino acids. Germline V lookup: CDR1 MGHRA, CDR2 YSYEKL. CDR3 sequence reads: CASSQDPQNTEAFF.

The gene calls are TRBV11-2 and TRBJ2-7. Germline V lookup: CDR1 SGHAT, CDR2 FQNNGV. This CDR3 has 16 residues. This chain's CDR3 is CASSFQSGQDPHEQYF.

CDR3 protein: CASSFGVYEQYF. This sequence joins TRBV28 and TRBJ2-7. The CDR3 length is 12 residues. Germline V gene data show CDR1 as MDHEN and CDR2 as SYDVKM.

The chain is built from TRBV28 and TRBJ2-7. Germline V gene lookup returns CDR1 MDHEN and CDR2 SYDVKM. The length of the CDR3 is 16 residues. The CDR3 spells CASSLYRGLGSYEQYF.

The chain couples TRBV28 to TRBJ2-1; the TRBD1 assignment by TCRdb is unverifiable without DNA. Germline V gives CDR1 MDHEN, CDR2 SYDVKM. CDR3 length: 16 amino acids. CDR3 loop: CASSWDRGKGYNEQFF. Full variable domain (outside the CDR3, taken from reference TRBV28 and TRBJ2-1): DVKVTQSSRYLVKRTGEKVFLECVQDMDHENMFWYRQDPGLGLRLIYFSYDVKMKEKGDIPEGYSVSREKKERFSLILESASTNQTSMYLCASSWDRGKGYNEQFFGPGTRLTVL.

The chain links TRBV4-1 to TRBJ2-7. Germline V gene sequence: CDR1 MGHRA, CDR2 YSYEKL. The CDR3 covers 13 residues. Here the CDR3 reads CASSQVGVYEQYF.

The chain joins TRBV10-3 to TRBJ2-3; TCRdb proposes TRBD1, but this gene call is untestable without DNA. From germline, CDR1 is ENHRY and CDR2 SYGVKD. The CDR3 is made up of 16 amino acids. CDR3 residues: CAISESATGHADTQYF.

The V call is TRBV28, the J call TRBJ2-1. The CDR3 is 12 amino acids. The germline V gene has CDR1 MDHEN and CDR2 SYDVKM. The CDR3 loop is CASSLRVDEQFF.

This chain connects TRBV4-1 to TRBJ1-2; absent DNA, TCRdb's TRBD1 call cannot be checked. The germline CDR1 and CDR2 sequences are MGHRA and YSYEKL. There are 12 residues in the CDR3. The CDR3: CASSQGGVGYTF.

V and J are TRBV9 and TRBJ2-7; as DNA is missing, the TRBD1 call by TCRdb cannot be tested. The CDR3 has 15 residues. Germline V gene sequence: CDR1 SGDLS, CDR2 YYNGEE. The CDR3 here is CASSDSTGQGHEQYF.

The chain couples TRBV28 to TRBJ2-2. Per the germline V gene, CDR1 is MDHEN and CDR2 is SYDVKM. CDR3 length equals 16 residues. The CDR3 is CASSLIGGANTGELFF.

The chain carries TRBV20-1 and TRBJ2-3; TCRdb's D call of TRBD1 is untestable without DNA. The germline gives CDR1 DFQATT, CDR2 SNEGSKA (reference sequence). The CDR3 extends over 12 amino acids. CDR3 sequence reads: CSAKQGSDTQYF.

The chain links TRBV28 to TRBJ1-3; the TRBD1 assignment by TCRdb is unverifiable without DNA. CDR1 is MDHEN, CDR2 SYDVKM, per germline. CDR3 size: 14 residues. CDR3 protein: CASSFEGTTFPIYF.

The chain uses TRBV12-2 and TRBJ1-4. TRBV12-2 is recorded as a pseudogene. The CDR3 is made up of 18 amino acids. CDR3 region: CASRLPGDGLRFNEKLFF.

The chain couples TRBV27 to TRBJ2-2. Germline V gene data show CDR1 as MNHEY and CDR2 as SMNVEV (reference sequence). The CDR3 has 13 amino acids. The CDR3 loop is CASRRGPTGELFF.

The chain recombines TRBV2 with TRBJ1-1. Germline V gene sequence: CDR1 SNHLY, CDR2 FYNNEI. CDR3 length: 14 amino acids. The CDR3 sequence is CASSLETVNTEAFF.

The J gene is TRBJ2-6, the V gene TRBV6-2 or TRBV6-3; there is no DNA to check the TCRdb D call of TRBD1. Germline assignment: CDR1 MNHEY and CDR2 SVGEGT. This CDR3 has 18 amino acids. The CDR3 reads CASSYGTGVYSGANVLTF.

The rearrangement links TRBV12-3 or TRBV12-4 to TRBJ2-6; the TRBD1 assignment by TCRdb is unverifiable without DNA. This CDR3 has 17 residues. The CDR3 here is CASSLRDIGSGANVLTF.

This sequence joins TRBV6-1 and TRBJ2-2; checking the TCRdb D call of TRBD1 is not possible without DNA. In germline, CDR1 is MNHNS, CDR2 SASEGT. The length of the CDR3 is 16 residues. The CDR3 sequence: CASSDHVGGNTGELFF.

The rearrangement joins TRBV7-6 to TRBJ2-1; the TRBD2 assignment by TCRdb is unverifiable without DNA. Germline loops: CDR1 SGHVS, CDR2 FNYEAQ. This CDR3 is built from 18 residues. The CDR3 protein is CASSPQGLAGTGGNEQFF.

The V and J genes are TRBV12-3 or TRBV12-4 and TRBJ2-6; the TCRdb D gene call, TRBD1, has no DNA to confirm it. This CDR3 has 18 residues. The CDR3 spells CASSSGGGGDSGANVLTF.

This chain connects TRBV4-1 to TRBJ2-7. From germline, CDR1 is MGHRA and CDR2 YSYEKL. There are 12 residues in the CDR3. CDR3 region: CASSQDMYEQYF.

The CDR3 spells CASRSRASSYNEQFF. This rearrangement joins TRBV6-2 or TRBV6-3 to TRBJ2-1; the TRBD1 assignment by TCRdb is unverifiable without DNA. The CDR3 extends over 15 amino acids. Germline V gene data show CDR1 as MNHEY and CDR2 as SVGEGT.

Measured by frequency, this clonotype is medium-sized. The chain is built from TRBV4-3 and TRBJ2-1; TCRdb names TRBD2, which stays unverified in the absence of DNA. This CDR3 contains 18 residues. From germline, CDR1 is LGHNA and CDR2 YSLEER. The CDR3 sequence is CASSHRTSGGNSYNEQFF.

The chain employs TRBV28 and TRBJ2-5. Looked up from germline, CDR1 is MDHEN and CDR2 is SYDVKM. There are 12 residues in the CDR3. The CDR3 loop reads CASSWEMGTQYF.

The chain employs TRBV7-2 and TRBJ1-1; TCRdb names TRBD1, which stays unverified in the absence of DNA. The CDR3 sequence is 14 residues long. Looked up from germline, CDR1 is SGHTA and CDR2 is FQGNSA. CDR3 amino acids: CASSRGQGPTEAFF.

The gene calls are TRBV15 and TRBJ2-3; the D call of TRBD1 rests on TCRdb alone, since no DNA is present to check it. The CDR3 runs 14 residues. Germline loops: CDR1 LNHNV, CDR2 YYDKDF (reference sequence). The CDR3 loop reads CATLTGQGRDTQYF.

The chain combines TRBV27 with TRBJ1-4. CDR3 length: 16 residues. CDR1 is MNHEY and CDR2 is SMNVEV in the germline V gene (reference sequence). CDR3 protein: CASSFGVGPTNEKLFF. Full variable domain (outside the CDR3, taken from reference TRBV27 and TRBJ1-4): EAQVTQNPRYLITVTGKKLTVTCSQNMNHEYMSWYRQDPGLGLRQIYYSMNVEVTDKGDVPEGYKVSRKEKRNFPLILESPSPNQTSLYFCASSFGVGPTNEKLFFGSGTQLSVL.

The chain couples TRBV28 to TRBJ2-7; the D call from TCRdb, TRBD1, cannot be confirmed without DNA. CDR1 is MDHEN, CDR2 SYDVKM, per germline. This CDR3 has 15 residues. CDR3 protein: CASTPQDSPRDEQYF.